These 16 T cell receptor beta chains originate from one sample sequenced in a study of CD4+ T cells in melanoma. Profiling relied on immunoSEQ multiplex PCR, and the TCRdb table lists in-frame clones only, not all of them. Found here are some 4,900 clones, about 64% of them singletons; the top ten hold roughly 29%. Input material: cells from a culture (not recorded whether cultured in vitro). The receptors shown here come from a human donor with melanoma.

The rearrangement joins TRBV27 to TRBJ1-6; the match to TRBD1 covers 12 bases. V shed 8 bases, J shed 9 bases, and the junction held 8 bases outside the gene matches. Germline CDR1 reads MNHEY; CDR2 reads SMNVEV (reference sequence). The CDR3 extends over 15 amino acids. The chain's CDR3 is CASRGTGGVASPLHF. In DNA form, the CDR3 reads TGTGCCAGCCGTGGGACAGGGGGCGTTGCTTCACCCCTCCACTTT.

The CDR3 DNA sequence: TGCGCCAGCGGGACGGTTAACACTGAAGCTTTCTTT. Protein: CASGTVNTEAFF. The chain has TRBV4-1 and TRBJ1-1; TRBD1 might be the D (5 bases). The CDR3 covers 12 residues. The germline V and J ends were trimmed by 8 bases and 2 bases, with 9 bases remaining between them. CDR1 is MGHRA and CDR2 is YSYEKL in the germline V gene.

The V gene is TRBV24-1, the J gene TRBJ1-1; possibly TRBD1 for D (6 bases). CDR3 size: 12 residues. The V and J ends lost 1 base and 11 bases respectively, with 10 bases between them. CDR1 and CDR2 from the germline V gene are KGHDR and SFDVKD. CDR3 region: CATSDLQGEAFF. In DNA, the CDR3 is TGTGCCACCAGTGATTTACAGGGAGAGGCTTTCTTT.

This rearrangement joins TRBV7-8 to TRBJ1-6, with D hard to call. This CDR3 spans 16 amino acids. Germline V gives CDR1 SGHVS, CDR2 FQNEAQ. The V end lost 5 bases, the J end lost 8 bases, and 19 bases lay between the germline ends. The CDR3 is CASSLRALDNDSPLHF. The CDR3 coding sequence is TGTGCCAGCAGCCTTAGGGCGCTAGACAACGATTCACCCCTCCACTTT. Drawing the rest from reference TRBV7-8 and TRBJ1-6, the complete variable domain is GAGVSQSPRYKVAKRGQDVALRCDPISGHVSLFWYQQALGQGPEFLTYFQNEAQLDKSGLPSDRFFAERPEGSVSTLKIQRTQQEDSAVYLCASSLRALDNDSPLHFGNGTRLTVT.

A remark on this clone: Different DNA sequences within this sample yield the same CDR3. V usage is TRBV3-1 (or the pseudogene TRBV3-2) and J usage is TRBJ1-6, with unresolved D. This CDR3 region has 12 residues. The germline gives CDR1 LGHDT, CDR2 YNNKEL (reference sequence). Trimming left V 1 base short and J 10 bases short, with 5 bases between. Here the CDR3 reads CASSQANSPLHF. CDR3 DNA: TGTGCCAGCAGCCAAGCGAACTCACCCCTCCACTTT.

Judged by abundance, this clone is medium-sized. The gene calls are TRBV27 and TRBJ2-7; 10 nucleotides match TRBD1. The CDR3 has 14 amino acids. The V gene's germline CDR1 is MNHEY and CDR2 SMNVEV (reference sequence). The V and J ends lost 5 bases and 2 bases, in that order; junction bases with no gene match: 3. The CDR3 nucleotides read TGTGCCAGCAGTACGGACAGGGGGGCCTACGAGCAGTACTTC. It encodes CASSTDRGAYEQYF.

The chain links TRBV7-8 to TRBJ1-2; D is ambiguous. The V gene lost 3 bases and the J gene lost 4 bases, with 12 bases spanning the gap. The germline CDR1 and CDR2 sequences are SGHVS and FQNEAQ. The CDR3 is made up of 14 amino acids. This chain's CDR3 is CASSLSTTAYGYTF. The CDR3 DNA is TGTGCCAGCAGCTTGTCGACAACGGCCTATGGCTACACCTTC.

The chain carries TRBV7-6 and TRBJ1-1; D unclear. Between the trimmed V and J ends, which lost 1 base and 4 bases, there was a span of 7 bases. This CDR3 is 13 amino acids long. Germline CDR1 is SGHVS and CDR2 is FNYEAQ. The CDR3 nucleotides read TGTGCCAGCAGCTTAGACTCGGGCACTGAAGCTTTCTTT. Encoded protein: CASSLDSGTEAFF.

The table lists this clone with a few counts. The chain links TRBV7-3 to TRBJ2-5; maybe TRBD1 (6 bases). Trimming removed 5 bases at V and 1 base at J, with 14 bases between. This CDR3 region has 15 residues. Per the germline V gene, CDR1 is SGHTA and CDR2 is FQGTGA. In nucleotides, the CDR3 is TGTGCCAGCAGCCCGGACAGAGAGGCCCAAGAGACCCAGTACTTC. Amino acids: CASSPDREAQETQYF.

This chain uses TRBV19 with TRBJ2-6, with 7 bases that match TRBD1. The trim removed 0 bases at V and 1 base at J, leaving 6 bases unmatched. CDR3 size: 18 residues. CDR1 LNHDA and CDR2 SQIVND come from the germline V gene (reference sequence). The CDR3 bases are TGTGCCAGTAGTATAGATCGACAGGGAGCTTCTGGGGCCAACGTCCTGACTTTC. This translates into CASSIDRQGASGANVLTF.

The chain is built from TRBV11-2 and TRBJ2-1; D possibly corresponds to TRBD2 (5 bases). The CDR3 loop spans 13 amino acids. Germline-derived CDR1 and CDR2 are SGHAT and FQNNGV. The V gene lost 3 bases and the J gene lost 9 bases, with 12 bases spanning the gap. The CDR3 DNA follows: TGTGCCAGCAGCTTCTCCGCGGGTGGTGAGCAGTTCTTC. Encoded protein: CASSFSAGGEQFF.

Only one count was recorded for this clone. The rearrangement links TRBV7-3 to TRBJ1-4; 7 nucleotides line up with TRBD1. The germline V gene encodes CDR1 SGHTA and CDR2 FQGTGA. With V trimmed by 11 bases and J by 5 bases, 11 bases remained unmatched. The CDR3 runs 14 residues. The CDR3 sequence is CAGPRQGGNEKLFF. The CDR3 region has the DNA TGTGCCGGACCACGACAGGGAGGGAATGAAAAACTGTTTTTT.

The chain couples TRBV7-9 to TRBJ1-1; D not resolved. Germline V gene data show CDR1 as SEHNR and CDR2 as FQNEAQ (reference sequence). The CDR3 extends over 15 amino acids. V lost 3 bases, J lost 5 bases, and 16 bases lay in between. The CDR3, as DNA: TGTGCCAGCAGCTTTTTCCTCGACCGGAAGACTGAAGCTTTCTTT. This encodes CASSFFLDRKTEAFF.

The CDR3 bases are TGTGCCAGCAGTTCGACCAGGGACCACGGGCAGTACTTC. It yields the protein CASSSTRDHGQYF. The chain carries TRBV27 and TRBJ2-7; perhaps D is TRBD1 or TRBD2 (5 bases each). This CDR3 comprises 13 residues. The V and J ends lost 4 bases and 9 bases respectively, with 16 bases between them. Germline values: CDR1 MNHEY, CDR2 SMNVEV (reference sequence).

This clone is classed as medium-sized. The V and J genes are TRBV5-1 and TRBJ1-2; 7 nucleotides match TRBD1. The V and J ends lost 3 bases and 7 bases, in that order; junction bases with no gene match: 15. The CDR3 runs 16 residues. Germline assignment: CDR1 SGHRS and CDR2 YFSETQ. The CDR3 DNA follows: TGCGCCAGCAGCTCCACCGGGGACAGTCCTAGTGGTGGCTACACCTTC. Its translation is CASSSTGDSPSGGYTF.

This rearrangement joins TRBV27 to TRBJ1-5, with a weak D call TRBD1 (6 bases). The V and J ends lost 6 bases and 5 bases respectively, with 11 bases between them. From germline, CDR1 is MNHEY and CDR2 SMNVEV (reference sequence). This CDR3 is built from 13 residues. The CDR3 region is CASSGTRDQPQHF. The CDR3 region has the DNA TGTGCCAGCAGCGGGACAAGGGATCAGCCCCAGCATTTT.